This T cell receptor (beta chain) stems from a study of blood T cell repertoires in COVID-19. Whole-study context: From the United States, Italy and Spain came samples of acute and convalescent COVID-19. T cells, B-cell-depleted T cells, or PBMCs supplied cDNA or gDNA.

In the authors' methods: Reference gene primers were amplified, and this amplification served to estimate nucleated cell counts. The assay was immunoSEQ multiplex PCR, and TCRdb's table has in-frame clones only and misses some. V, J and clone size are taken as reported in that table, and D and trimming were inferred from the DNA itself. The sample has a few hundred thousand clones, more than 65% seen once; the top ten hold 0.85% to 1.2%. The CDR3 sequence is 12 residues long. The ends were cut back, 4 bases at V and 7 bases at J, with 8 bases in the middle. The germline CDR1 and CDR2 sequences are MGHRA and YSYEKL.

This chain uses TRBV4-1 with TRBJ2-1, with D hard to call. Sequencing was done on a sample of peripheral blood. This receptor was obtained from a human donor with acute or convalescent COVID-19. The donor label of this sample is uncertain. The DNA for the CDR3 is TGCGCCAGCAGCCCCGCTAGAAATGAGCAGTTCTTC. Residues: CASSPARNEQFF.